Listed here is a single TCR beta chain. What it binds is not known. This sample is drawn from a study of cytomegalovirus exposure and HLA in healthy donors. Whole-study results and caveats: A later analysis reportedly found fewer N-insertions in an Asian-associated ancestry cluster than the roughly 700-donor mean.

Germline values: CDR1 MDHEN, CDR2 SYDVKM. With V trimmed by 6 bases and J by 5 bases, 7 bases remained unmatched. The CDR3 runs to 14 residues. The PCR had 60 Vbeta and 13 Jbeta primers. Measured with immunoSEQ multiplex PCR; TCRdb has only the in-frame clones, and not every one. The table shows 120,000 or so clones, with roughly 78% occurring only once. The chain employs TRBV28 and TRBJ2-1; 7 nucleotides agree with TRBD1. Sequenced input: PBMCs. The TCR comes from a man aged 25 to 45 in good health and CMV-seropositive. The CDR3 bases are TGTGCCAGCAGCCTGGGCACAGGGGACAATGAGCAGTTCTTC. It encodes CASSLGTGDNEQFF.